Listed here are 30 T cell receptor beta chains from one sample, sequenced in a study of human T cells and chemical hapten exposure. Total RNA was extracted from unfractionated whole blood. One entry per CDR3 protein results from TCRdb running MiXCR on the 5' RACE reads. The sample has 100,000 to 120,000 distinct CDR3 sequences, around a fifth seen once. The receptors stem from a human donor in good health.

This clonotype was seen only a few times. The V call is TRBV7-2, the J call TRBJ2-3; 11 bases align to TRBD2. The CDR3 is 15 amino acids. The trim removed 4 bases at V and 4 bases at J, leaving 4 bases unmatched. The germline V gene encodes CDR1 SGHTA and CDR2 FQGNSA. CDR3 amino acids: CASSSWTSGSDTQYF. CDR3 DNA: TGTGCCAGCAGCTCATGGACTAGCGGGTCAGATACGCAGTATTTT.

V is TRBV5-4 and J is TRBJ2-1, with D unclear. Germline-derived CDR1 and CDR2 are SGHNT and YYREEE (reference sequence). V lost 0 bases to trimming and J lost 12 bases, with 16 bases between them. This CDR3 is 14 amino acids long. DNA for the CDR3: TGTGCCAGCAGCTTGGCTTTCGAGCAGGTGCGGCAGTTCTTC. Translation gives CASSLAFEQVRQFF.

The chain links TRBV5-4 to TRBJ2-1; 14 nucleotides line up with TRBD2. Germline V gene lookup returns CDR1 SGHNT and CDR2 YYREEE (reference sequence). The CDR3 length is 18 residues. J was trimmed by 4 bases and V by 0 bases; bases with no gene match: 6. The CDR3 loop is CASSLGTSGRTTYNEQFF. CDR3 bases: TGTGCCAGCAGCTTGGGGACTAGCGGGAGGACCACATACAATGAGCAGTTCTTC.

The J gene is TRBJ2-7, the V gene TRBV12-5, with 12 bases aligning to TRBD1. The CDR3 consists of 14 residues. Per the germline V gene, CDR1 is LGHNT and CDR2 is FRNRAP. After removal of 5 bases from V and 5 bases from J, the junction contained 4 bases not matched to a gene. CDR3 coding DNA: TGTGCTAGTGGTATCGGGACAGGGGGCAACGAGCAGTACTTC. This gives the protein CASGIGTGGNEQYF. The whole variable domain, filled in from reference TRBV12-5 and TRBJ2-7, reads DARVTQTPRHKVTEMGQEVTMRCQPILGHNTVFWYRQTMMQGLELLAYFRNRAPLDDSGMPKDRFSAEMPDATLATLKIQPSEPRDSAVYFCASGIGTGGNEQYFGPGTRLTVT.

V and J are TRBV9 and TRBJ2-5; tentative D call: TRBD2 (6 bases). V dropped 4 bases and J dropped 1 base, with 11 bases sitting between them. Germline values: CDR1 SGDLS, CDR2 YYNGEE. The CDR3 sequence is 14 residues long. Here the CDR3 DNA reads TGTGCCAGCAGCACCACTAGCCTCCAAGAGACCCAGTACTTC. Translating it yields CASSTTSLQETQYF.

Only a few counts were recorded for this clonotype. CDR3 sequence reads: CASGGLAGNNEQFF. DNA of the CDR3: TGTGCCAGCGGGGGACTAGCGGGGAACAATGAGCAGTTCTTC. J is TRBJ2-1 and V is TRBV2, with 13 positions matching TRBD2. Germline CDR1 reads SNHLY; CDR2 reads FYNNEI. This CDR3 contains 14 residues. The ends lost 8 bases at V and 5 bases at J; junction bases unmatched: 3.

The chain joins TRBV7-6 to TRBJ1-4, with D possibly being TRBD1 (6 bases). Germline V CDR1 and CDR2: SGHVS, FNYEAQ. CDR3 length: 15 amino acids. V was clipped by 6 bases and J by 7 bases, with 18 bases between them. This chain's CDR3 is CASRHSQGGGEKLFF. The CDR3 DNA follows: TGTGCCAGCAGACATTCTCAGGGAGGGGGTGAAAAACTGTTTTTT.

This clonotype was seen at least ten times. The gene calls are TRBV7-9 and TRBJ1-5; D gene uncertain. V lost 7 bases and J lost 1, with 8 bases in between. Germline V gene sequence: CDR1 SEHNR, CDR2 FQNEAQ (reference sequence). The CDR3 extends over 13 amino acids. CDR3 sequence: CASTLGSNQPQHF. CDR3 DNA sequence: TGTGCCAGCACTCTGGGGAGCAATCAGCCCCAGCATTTT.

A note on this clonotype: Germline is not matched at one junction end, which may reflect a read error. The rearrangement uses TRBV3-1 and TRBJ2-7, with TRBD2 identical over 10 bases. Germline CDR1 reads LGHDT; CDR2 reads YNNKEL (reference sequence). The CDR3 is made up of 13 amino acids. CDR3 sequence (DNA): TGTGCCAGCAGCCCCCGGGGTAGCGGGAGGATGAACTTC. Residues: CASSPRGSGRMNF.

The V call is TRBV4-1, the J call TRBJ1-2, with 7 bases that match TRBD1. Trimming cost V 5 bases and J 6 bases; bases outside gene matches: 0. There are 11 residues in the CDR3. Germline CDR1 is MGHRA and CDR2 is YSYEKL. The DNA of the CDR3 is TGCGCCAGCAGCGGGACAGATGGCTACACCTTC. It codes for CASSGTDGYTF.

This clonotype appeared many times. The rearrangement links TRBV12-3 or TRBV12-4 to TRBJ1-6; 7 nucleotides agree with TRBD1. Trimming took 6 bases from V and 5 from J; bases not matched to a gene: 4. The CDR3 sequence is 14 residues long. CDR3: CASSHRGNNSPLHF. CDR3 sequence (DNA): TGTGCCAGCAGCCACAGGGGCAATAATTCACCCCTCCACTTT.

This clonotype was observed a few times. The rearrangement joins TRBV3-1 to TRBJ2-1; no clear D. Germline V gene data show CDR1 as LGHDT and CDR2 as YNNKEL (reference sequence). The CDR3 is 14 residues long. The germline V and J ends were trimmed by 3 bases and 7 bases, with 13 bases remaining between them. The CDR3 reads CASSQPERGNEQFF. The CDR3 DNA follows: TGTGCCAGCAGCCAGCCCGAGAGAGGAAATGAGCAGTTCTTC.

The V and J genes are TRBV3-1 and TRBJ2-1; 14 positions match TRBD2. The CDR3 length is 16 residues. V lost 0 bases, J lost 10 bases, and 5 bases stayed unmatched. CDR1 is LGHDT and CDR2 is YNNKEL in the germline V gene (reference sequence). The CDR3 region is CASSQERLAGGEEQFF. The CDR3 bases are TGTGCCAGCAGCCAAGAAAGACTAGCGGGAGGGGAAGAGCAGTTCTTC.

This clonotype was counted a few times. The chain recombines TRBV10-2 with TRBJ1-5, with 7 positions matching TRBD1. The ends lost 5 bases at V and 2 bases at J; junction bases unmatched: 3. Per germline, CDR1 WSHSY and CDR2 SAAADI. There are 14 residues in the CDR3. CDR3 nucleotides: TGCGCCAGCAGTTACAGGGGAGGCAATCAGCCCCAGCATTTT. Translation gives CASSYRGGNQPQHF.

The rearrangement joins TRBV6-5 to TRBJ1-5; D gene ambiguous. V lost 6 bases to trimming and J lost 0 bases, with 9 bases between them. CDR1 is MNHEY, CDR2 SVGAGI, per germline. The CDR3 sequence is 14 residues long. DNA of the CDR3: TGTGCCAGCAGACCGCACCATAGCAATCAGCCCCAGCATTTT. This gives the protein CASRPHHSNQPQHF.

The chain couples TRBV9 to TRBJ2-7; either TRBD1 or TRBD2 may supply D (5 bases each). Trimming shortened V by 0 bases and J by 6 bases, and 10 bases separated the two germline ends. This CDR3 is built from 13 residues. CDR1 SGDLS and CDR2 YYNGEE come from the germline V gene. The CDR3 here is CASSVAQGPEQYF. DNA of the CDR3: TGTGCCAGCAGCGTAGCTCAGGGACCCGAGCAGTACTTC.

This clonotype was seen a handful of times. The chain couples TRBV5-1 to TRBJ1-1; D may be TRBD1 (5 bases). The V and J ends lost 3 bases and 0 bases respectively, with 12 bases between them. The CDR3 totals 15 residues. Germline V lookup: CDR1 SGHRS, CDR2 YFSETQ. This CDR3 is CASSSYRSLNTEAFF. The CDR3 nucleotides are TGCGCCAGCAGCTCGTACAGGAGTTTGAACACTGAAGCTTTCTTT.

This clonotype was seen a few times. The CDR3 region is CARPRGQVYGYTF. The CDR3 DNA sequence: TGTGCCAGACCGCGGGGACAGGTCTATGGCTACACCTTC. The rearrangement uses TRBV7-8 and TRBJ1-2, with 8 bases matching TRBD1. The ends lost 9 bases at V and 4 bases at J; junction bases unmatched: 7. CDR1 and CDR2 from the germline V gene are SGHVS and FQNEAQ. The CDR3 is made up of 13 amino acids. The variable domain in full, completed from reference TRBV7-8 and TRBJ1-2, reads GAGVSQSPRYKVAKRGQDVALRCDPISGHVSLFWYQQALGQGPEFLTYFQNEAQLDKSGLPSDRFFAERPEGSVSTLKIQRTQQEDSAVYLCARPRGQVYGYTFGSGTRLTVV.

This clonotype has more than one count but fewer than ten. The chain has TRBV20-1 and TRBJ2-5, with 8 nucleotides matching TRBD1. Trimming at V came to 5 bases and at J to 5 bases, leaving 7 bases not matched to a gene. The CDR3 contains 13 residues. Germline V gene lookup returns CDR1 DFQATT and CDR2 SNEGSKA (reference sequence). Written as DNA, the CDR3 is TGCAGTGCTGGCCCCAGGGGGCAGGAGACCCAGTACTTC. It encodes CSAGPRGQETQYF.

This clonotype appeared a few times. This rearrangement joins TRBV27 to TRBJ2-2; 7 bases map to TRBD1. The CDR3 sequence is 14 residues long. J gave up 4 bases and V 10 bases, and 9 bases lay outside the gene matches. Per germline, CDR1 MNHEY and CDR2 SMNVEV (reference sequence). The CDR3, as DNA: TGTGCCACCACACCGGGACAGTTCACCGGGGAGCTGTTTTTT. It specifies CATTPGQFTGELFF.

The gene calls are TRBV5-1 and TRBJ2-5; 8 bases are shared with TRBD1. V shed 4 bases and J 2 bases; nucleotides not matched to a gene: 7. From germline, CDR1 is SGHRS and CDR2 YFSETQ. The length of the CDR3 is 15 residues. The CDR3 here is CASSPGTGLQETQYF. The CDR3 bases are TGCGCCAGCAGCCCGGGGACAGGCCTACAAGAGACCCAGTACTTC.

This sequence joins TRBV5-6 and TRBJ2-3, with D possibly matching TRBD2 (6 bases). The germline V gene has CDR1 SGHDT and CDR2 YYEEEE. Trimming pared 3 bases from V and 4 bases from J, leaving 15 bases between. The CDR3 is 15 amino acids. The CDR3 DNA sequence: TGTGCCAGCAGCTCGACGGGAGTTATGGCAGATACGCAGTATTTT. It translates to CASSSTGVMADTQYF.

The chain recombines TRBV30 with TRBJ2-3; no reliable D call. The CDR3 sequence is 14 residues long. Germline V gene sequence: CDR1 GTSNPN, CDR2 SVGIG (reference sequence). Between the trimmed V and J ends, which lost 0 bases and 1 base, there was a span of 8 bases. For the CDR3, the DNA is TGTGCCTGGAGTGTATTGAGCGGCACAGATACGCAGTATTTT. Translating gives CAWSVLSGTDTQYF.

The CDR3 loop is CASVHSNTGELFF. The CDR3 DNA is TGTGCCTCGGTACATTCGAACACCGGGGAGCTGTTTTTT. This chain connects TRBV28 to TRBJ2-2; no reliable D call. This CDR3 has 13 amino acids. The V end lost 11 bases, the J end lost 0 bases, and 10 bases lay between the germline ends. Per the germline V gene, CDR1 is MDHEN and CDR2 is SYDVKM.

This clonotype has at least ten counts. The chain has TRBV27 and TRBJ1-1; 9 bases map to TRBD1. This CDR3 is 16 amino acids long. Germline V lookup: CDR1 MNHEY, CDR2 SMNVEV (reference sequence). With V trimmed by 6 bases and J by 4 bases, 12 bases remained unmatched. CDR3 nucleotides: TGTGCCAGCAGACAACAACAGGGGGCTTTGGGCACTGAAGCTTTCTTT. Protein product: CASRQQQGALGTEAFF.

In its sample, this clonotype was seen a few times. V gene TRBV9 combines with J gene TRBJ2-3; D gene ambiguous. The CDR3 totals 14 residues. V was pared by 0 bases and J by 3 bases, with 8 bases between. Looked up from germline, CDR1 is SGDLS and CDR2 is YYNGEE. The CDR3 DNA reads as TGTGCCAGCAGCGTAGGTATAAGAACAGATACGCAGTATTTT. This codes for CASSVGIRTDTQYF.

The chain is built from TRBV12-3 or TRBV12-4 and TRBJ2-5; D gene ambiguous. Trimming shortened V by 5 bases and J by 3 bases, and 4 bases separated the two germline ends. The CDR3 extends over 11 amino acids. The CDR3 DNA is TGTGCCAGCAGTGTAAAAGAGACCCAGTACTTC. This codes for CASSVKETQYF.

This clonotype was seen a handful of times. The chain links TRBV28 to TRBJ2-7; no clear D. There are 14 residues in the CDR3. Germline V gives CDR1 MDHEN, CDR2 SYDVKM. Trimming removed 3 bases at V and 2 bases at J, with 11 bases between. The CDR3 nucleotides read TGTGCCAGCAGTTTGGGTGGAGCTACCTACGAGCAGTACTTC. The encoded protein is CASSLGGATYEQYF. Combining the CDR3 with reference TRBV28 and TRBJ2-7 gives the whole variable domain DVKVTQSSRYLVKRTGEKVFLECVQDMDHENMFWYRQDPGLGLRLIYFSYDVKMKEKGDIPEGYSVSREKKERFSLILESASTNQTSMYLCASSLGGATYEQYFGPGTRLTVT.

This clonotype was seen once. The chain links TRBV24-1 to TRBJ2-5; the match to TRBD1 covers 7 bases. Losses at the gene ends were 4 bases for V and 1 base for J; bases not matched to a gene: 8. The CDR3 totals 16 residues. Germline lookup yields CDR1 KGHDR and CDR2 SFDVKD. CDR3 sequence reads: CATSESGTATQETQYF. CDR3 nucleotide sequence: TGTGCCACCAGTGAGTCCGGGACAGCGACCCAAGAGACCCAGTACTTC.

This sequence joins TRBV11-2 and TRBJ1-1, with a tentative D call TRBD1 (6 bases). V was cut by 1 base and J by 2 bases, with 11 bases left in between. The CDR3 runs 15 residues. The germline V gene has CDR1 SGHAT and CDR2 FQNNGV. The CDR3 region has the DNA TGTGCCAGCAGCTTAGGTCACAGGGCTAACACTGAAGCTTTCTTT. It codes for CASSLGHRANTEAFF.